This TCR beta chain was recorded in a study of OX40 agonist ivuxolimab in advanced cancers. In terms of the full investigation: Ivuxolimab was an agonistic, fully human IgG2 monoclonal antibody directed against OX40 (CD134), a costimulatory receptor. A male proportion of 70% to 90% and a mean age of approximately 60 years, ranging from roughly 23 to 79, were recorded for the dose-escalation cohort. Patients were allowed to have had prior anti-PD-1, anti-PD-L1 or anti-CTLA-4 therapy, and 30% to 40% of the dose-escalation patients had been treated with checkpoint inhibitors. Intravenous ivuxolimab was administered to patients every 2 weeks at six dose levels: 0.01, 0.1, 0.3, 1.5, 3 and 10 mg/kg. Partial responses were achieved by three dose-escalation patients, of whom one had hepatocellular carcinoma and two had cutaneous melanoma. The paper describes the monotherapy dose-escalation part (N = 52 patients) of the phase I trial of ivuxolimab. Peripheral TCRbeta sequencing was intended to test whether TCR sequence diversity was altered and clonal T-cell expansion was caused by ivuxolimab. Of the approximately 50 dose-escalation patients, hepatocellular carcinoma was present in about 20, melanoma in around 15, renal cell carcinoma in 9 and head and neck cancer in 9.

Comment on this clone: What antigen it recognizes has not been identified. Base quality data are lacking; no much larger clone is found one base away.

Measured from the cysteine to the phenylalanine, the CDR3 is 12 residues long. The read is trimmed to its CDR3 DNA, 36 bases read in frame from base 1. CDR1 and CDR2 were assigned from the germline V gene as KGHSH and LQKENI. V loses 5 bases of germline sequence and J loses 3 bases, and the interval between the two ends is 7 bases. For sequencing of the TCRbeta CDR3 region, genomic DNA was extracted from the sorted cells. The immunoSEQ Assay was used to sequence the TCRbeta CDR3 regions. TCRdb took this table from immuneACCESS and kept in-frame rearrangements with V and J called. Such tables lack part of the clones; where checked against another copy, unresolved V genes explain under half of the gap, and the rest is unexplained. For this sample there are about 84,000 clones; 75% to 90% appear just once. The ten largest clones add up to about 0.2% of the sample. The trial excluded patients who had a history of autoimmune disease or were on systemic immunosuppression. Peripheral blood for TCR sequencing was collected from all dose cohorts at baseline, on cycle 4 day 1, and on cycle 7 day 1. The samples were drawn from a first-in-human, open-label, multicenter phase I dose-escalation trial of ivuxolimab. The trial enrolled adults with locally advanced or metastatic head and neck squamous cell, hepatocellular, melanoma or renal cell carcinoma. Before TCR sequencing, CD4+ T cells and CD8+ T cells were sorted from peripheral blood as separate populations.

Points the paper makes about the study in general: The antigen specificity of the peripheral T cells that underwent clonal expansion was not determined. Low levels of normalized T-cell clonal expansion were also seen in some patients who did not respond. At doses of 0.1 to 3.0 mg/kg, clonal expansion of both CD4+ and CD8+ T cells in blood was seen between baseline and week 6. In partial responders in the 0.1-3.0 mg/kg groups, normalized peripheral clonal expansion was found to be among the lowest, especially among CD8+ T cells. After ivuxolimab, expanded clones were on average more numerous among CD8+ T cells than among CD4+ T cells.

This clonotype was sampled from an adult with an advanced solid tumor such as melanoma, head and neck, liver or kidney cancer. The chain is made from TRBV18 and TRBJ2-5; TRBD1 could be the D gene, as 6 bases match. The input for sequencing was CD4+ or CD8+ T cells sorted from blood, taken in a trial of the OX40 agonist ivuxolimab. The CDR3: CASSTGKETQYF. The nucleotide sequence is TGTGCCAGCTCAACAGGGAAAGAGACCCAGTACTTC. Beyond the CDR3, the reference TRBV18 and TRBJ2-5 genes provide the residues; the full variable domain reads: NAGVMQNPRHLVRRRGQEARLRCSPMKGHSHVYWYRQLPEEGLKFMVYLQKENIIDESGMPKERFSAEFPKEGPSILRIQQVVRGDSAAYFCASSTGKETQYFGPGTRLLVL.